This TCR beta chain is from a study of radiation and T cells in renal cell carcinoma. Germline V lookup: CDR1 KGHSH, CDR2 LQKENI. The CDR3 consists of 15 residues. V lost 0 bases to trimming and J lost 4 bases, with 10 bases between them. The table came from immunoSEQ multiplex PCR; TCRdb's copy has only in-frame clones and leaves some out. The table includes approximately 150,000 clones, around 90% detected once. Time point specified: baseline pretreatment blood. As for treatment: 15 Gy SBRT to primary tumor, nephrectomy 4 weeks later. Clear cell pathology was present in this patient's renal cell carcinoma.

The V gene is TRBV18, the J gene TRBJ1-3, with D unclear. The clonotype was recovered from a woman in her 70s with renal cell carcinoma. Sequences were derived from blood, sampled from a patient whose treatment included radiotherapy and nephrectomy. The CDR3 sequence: CASSPPAGNGNTIYF. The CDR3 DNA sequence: TGTGCCAGCTCACCACCGGCTGGGAACGGAAACACCATATATTTT.